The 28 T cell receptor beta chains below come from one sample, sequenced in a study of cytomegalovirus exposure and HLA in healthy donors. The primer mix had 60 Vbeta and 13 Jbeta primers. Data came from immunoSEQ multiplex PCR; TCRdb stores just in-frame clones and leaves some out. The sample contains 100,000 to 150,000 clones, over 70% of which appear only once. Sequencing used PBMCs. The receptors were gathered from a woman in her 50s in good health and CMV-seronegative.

The CDR3 reads CASSQARDSNQPQHF. The CDR3 nucleotides are TGCGCCAGCAGCCAAGCCAGGGATAGCAATCAGCCCCAGCATTTT. The chain combines TRBV4-3 with TRBJ1-5, with D possibly matching TRBD1 (5 bases). The germline V gene encodes CDR1 LGHNA and CDR2 YSLEER. Trimming stripped 1 base from V and 0 bases from J, with 7 bases between. The CDR3 runs 15 residues.

CDR3 bases: TGTGCCTGGAGTGTACTAGCGGGCACAGATACGCAGTATTTT. Residues: CAWSVLAGTDTQYF. The chain couples TRBV30 to TRBJ2-3; 8 bases fit TRBD2. The CDR3 totals 14 residues. With V trimmed by 0 bases and J by 1 base, 0 bases remained unmatched. Germline loops: CDR1 GTSNPN, CDR2 SVGIG (reference sequence). The whole variable domain, remainder taken from reference TRBV30 and TRBJ2-3, is SQTIHQWPATLVQPVGSPLSLECTVEGTSNPNLYWYRQAAGRGLQLLFYSVGIGQISSEVPQNLSASRPQDRQFILSSKKLLLSDSGFYLCAWSVLAGTDTQYFGPGTRLTVL.

Here the CDR3 reads CASSRDRDRERNTIYF. CDR3 bases: TGTGCCAGCAGTAGAGACCGGGACAGGGAAAGAAACACCATATATTTT. V and J are TRBV6-6 and TRBJ1-3, with 9 nucleotides matching TRBD1. V shed 5 bases, J shed 5 bases, and the junction held 10 bases outside the gene matches. CDR3 size: 16 residues. Germline V gives CDR1 MNHNY, CDR2 SVGAGI (reference sequence).

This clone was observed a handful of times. The CDR3 loop is CASRVDSLNQPQHF. CDR3 sequence (DNA): TGTGCCAGCAGGGTGGACAGCCTTAATCAGCCCCAGCATTTT. The chain links TRBV28 to TRBJ1-5, with TRBD1 as a possible D gene (6 bases). The CDR3 contains 14 residues. The V end was cut by 6 bases, the J end by 4 bases, with 13 bases between. Germline V lookup: CDR1 MDHEN, CDR2 SYDVKM.

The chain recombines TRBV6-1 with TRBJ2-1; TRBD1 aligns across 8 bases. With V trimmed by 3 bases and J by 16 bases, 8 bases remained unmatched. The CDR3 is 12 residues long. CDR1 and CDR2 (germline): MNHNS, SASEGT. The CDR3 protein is CASSDRGRVIFF. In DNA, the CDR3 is TGTGCCAGCAGTGACAGGGGGCGCGTTATCTTCTTC.

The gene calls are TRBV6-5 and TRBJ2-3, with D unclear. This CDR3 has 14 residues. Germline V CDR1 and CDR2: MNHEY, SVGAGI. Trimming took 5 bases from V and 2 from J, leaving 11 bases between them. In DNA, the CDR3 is TGTGCCAGCAGTGAGTCTCTACTCACAGATACGCAGTATTTT. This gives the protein CASSESLLTDTQYF.

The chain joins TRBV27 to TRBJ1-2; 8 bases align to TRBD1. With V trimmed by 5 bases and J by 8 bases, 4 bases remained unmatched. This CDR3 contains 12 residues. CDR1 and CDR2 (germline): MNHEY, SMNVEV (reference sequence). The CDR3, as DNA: TGTGCCAGCAGTCGGACAGGGAGAGGCTACACCTTC. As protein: CASSRTGRGYTF.

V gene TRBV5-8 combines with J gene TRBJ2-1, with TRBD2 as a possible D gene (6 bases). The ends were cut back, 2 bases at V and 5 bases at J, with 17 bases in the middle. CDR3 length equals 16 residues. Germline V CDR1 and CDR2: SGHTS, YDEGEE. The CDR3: CASSFQLPSAHNEQFF. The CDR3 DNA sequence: TGTGCCAGCAGCTTCCAACTCCCTAGCGCTCACAATGAGCAGTTCTTC.

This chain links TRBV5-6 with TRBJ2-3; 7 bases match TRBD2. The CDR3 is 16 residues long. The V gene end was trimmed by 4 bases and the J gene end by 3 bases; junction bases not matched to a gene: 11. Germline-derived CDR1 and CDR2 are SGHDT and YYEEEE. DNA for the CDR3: TGTGCCAGCAGCAAAGCGGGACCCCTCTCGACAGATACGCAGTATTTT. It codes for CASSKAGPLSTDTQYF.

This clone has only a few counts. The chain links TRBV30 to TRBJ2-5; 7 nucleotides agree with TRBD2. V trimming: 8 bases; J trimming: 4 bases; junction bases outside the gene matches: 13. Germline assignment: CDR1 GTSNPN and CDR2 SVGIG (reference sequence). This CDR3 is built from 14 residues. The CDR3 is CARGGRALGETQYF. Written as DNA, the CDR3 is TGTGCCCGGGGAGGGAGGGCCCTTGGAGAGACCCAGTACTTC.

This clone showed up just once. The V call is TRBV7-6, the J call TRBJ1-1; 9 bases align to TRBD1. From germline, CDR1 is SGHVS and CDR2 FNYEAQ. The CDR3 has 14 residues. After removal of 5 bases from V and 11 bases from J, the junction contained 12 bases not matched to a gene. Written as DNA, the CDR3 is TGTGCCAGCAGCCCCGCCGGGGATGACAGGGGGGCTTTCTTT. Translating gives CASSPAGDDRGAFF. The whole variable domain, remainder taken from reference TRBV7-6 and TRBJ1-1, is GAGVSQSPRYKVTKRGQDVALRCDPISGHVSLYWYRQALGQGPEFLTYFNYEAQQDKSGLPNDRFSAERPEGSISTLTIQRTEQRDSAMYRCASSPAGDDRGAFFGQGTRLTVV.

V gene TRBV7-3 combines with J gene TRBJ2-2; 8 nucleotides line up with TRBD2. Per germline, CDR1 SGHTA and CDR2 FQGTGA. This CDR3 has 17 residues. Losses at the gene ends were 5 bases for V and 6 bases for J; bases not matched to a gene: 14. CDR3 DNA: TGTGCCAGCAGCCCCAATACGCCGGGACTAGGTCCCGGGGAGCTGTTTTTT. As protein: CASSPNTPGLGPGELFF.

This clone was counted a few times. CDR3 nucleotides: TGTGCCAGCAGCTTTTTGAGTTACGAGCAGTACTTC. Residues: CASSFLSYEQYF. The J gene is TRBJ2-7, the V gene TRBV7-2; D unclear. This CDR3 region has 12 residues. Trimming cost V 3 bases and J 4 bases, with 7 bases left between them. Germline assignment: CDR1 SGHTA and CDR2 FQGNSA.

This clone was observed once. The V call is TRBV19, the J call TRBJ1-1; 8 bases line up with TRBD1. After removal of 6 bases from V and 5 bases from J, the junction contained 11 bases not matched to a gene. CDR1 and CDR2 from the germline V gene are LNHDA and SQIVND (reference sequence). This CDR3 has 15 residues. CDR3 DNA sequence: TGTGCCAGTAGGCCATCCGGGACAGGAGGTACTGAAGCTTTCTTT. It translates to CASRPSGTGGTEAFF. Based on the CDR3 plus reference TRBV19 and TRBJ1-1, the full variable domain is DGGITQSPKYLFRKEGQNVTLSCEQNLNHDAMYWYRQDPGQGLRLIYYSQIVNDFQKGDIAEGYSVSREKKESFPLTVTSAQKNPTAFYLCASRPSGTGGTEAFFGQGTRLTVV.

DNA for the CDR3: TGCAGCGTTGCCAGGGATGAAGAGACCCAGTACTTC. Its protein product is CSVARDEETQYF. The chain carries TRBV29-1 and TRBJ2-5; D is perhaps TRBD1 (5 bases). Germline CDR1 SQVTM, CDR2 ANQGSEA. V was shortened by 4 bases and J by 3 bases, with 9 bases between the two germline ends. This CDR3 spans 12 amino acids.

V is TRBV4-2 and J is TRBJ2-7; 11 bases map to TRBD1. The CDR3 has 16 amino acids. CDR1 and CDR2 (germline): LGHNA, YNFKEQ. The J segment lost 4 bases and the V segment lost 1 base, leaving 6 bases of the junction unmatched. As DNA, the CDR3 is TGTGCCAGCAGCCAAGCTTCCGGGACAGGGGGTTACGAGCAGTACTTC. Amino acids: CASSQASGTGGYEQYF.

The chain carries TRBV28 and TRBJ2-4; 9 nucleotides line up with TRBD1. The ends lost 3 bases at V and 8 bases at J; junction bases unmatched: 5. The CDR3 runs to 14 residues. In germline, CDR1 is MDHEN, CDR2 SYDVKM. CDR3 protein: CASSLRGQGYIQYF. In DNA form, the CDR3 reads TGTGCCAGCAGTTTGCGGGGACAGGGTTACATTCAGTACTTC.

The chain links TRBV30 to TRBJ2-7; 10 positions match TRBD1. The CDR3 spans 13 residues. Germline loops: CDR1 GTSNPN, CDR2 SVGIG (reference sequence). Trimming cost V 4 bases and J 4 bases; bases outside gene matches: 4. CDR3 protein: CAWMGQGLYEQYF. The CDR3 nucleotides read TGTGCCTGGATGGGACAGGGGCTTTACGAGCAGTACTTC.

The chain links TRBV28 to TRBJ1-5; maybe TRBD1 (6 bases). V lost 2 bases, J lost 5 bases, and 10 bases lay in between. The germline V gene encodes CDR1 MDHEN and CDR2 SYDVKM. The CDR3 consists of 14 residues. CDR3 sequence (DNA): TGTGCCAGCAGTTTAAGGGCAGGGGATCAGCCCCAGCATTTT. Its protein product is CASSLRAGDQPQHF.

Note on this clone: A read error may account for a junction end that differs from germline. CDR3 nucleotide sequence: TGTGCCAGCAGCCTTCGTGGGCGGGAGGCCTCCTACGAGCAGTACTTT. Its protein is CASSLRGREASYEQYF. The chain joins TRBV27 to TRBJ2-7; 8 bases map to TRBD2. The CDR3 has 16 residues. Germline V lookup: CDR1 MNHEY, CDR2 SMNVEV (reference sequence).

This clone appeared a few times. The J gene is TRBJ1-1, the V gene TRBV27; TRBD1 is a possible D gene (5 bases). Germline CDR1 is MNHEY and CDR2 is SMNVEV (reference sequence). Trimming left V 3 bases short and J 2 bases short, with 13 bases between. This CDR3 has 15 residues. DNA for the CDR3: TGTGCCAGCAGTTTGGGGCACCATTCAAACACTGAAGCTTTCTTT. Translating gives CASSLGHHSNTEAFF.

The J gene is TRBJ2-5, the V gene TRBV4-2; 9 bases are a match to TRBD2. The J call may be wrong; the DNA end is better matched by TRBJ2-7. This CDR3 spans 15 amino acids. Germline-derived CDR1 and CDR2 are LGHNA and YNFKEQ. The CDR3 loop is CASSLRLAETYEQYF. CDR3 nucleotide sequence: TGTGCCAGCAGCCTAAGACTAGCGGAAACCTACGAGCAGTACTTC.

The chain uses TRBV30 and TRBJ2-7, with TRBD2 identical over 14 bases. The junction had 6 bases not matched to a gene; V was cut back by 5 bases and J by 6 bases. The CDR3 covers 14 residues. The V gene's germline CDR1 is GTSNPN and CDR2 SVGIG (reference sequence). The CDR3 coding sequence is TGTGCCTGGGATGGGACTAGCGGGAGAAGCGAGCAGTACTTC. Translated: CAWDGTSGRSEQYF. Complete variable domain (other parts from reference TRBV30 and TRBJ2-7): SQTIHQWPATLVQPVGSPLSLECTVEGTSNPNLYWYRQAAGRGLQLLFYSVGIGQISSEVPQNLSASRPQDRQFILSSKKLLLSDSGFYLCAWDGTSGRSEQYFGPGTRLTVT.

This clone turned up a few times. CDR3 sequence: CASDYGANVLTF. The CDR3 region has the DNA TGTGCCAGCGACTATGGGGCCAACGTCCTGACTTTC. This sequence joins TRBV2 and TRBJ2-6, with TRBD2 as a possible D gene (5 bases). There are 12 residues in the CDR3. Trimming shortened V by 8 bases and J by 3 bases, and 5 bases separated the two germline ends. Germline CDR1 reads SNHLY; CDR2 reads FYNNEI.

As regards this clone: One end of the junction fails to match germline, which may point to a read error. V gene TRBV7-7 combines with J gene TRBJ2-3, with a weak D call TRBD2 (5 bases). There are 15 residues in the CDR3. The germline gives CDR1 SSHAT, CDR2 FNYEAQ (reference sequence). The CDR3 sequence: CASSLGLAEGDTQYF. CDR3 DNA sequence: TGTGCTAGCAGCTTAGGGCTAGCCGAGGGAGATACGCAGTATTTT.

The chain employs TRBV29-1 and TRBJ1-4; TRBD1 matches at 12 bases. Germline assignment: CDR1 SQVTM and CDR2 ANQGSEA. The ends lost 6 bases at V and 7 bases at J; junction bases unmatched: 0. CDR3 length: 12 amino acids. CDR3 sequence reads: CSVGQGAEKLFF. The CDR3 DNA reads TGCAGCGTGGGACAGGGGGCTGAAAAACTGTTTTTT.

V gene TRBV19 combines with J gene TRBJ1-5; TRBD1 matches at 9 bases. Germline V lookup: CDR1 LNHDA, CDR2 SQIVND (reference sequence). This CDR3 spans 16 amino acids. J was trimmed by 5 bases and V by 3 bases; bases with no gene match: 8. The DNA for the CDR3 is TGTGCCAGTAGTATTGCCGGGACAGGGATCGATCAGCCCCAGCATTTT. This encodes CASSIAGTGIDQPQHF.

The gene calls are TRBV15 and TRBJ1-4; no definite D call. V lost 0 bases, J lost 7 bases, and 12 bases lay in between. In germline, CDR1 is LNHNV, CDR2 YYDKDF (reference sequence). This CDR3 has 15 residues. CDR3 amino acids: CATSRERFWSEKLFF. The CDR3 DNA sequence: TGTGCCACCAGCAGAGAGAGGTTTTGGAGTGAAAAACTGTTTTTT. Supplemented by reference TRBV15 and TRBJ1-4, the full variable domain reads DAMVIQNPRYQVTQFGKPVTLSCSQTLNHNVMYWYQQKSSQAPKLLFHYYDKDFNNEADTPDNFQSRRPNTSFCFLDIRSPGLGDTAMYLCATSRERFWSEKLFFGSGTQLSVL.